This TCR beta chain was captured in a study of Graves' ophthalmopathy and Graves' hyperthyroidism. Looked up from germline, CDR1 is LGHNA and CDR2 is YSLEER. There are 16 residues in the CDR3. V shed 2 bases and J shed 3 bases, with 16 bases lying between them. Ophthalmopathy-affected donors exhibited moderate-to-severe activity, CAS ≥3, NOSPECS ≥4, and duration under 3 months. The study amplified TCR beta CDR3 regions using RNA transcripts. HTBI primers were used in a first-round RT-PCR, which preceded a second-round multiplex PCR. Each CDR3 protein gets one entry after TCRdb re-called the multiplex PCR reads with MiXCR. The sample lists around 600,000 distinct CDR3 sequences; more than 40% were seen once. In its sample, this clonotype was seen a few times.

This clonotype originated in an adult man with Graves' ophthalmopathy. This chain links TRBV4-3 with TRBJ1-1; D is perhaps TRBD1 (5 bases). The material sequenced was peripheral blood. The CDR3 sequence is CASSQRTGSRDTEAFF. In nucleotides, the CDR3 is TGCGCCAGCAGCCAACGAACAGGTTCGAGGGACACTGAAGCTTTCTTT.